Following are 21 T cell receptor beta chains from one sample sequenced in a study of molecular identifiers for immune sequencing clone quantification. TCRdb passed the PCR reads through MiXCR, listing each CDR3 protein once. This sample has around 480,000 distinct CDR3 sequences; around a fifth occur once, and the top ten carry 0.7% to 0.95%. The source material was naive CD8+ T cells from blood, with Jurkat cell RNA spiked in. Subset defined: FACS-sorted CD8+CD4-CCR7+CD45RA+ naive T cells. The receptor set was obtained from a human donor in good health. Some libraries in this study had Jurkat cell RNA spiked in.

Many counts were recorded for this clonotype. The chain carries TRBV28 and TRBJ1-1, with a possible D match to TRBD1 (5 bases). This CDR3 has 17 amino acids. Germline CDR1 reads MDHEN; CDR2 reads SYDVKM. V was shortened by 8 bases and J by 6 bases, with 28 bases between the two germline ends. The CDR3 nucleotides read TGTGCCAGCCAAAAGGGCCCTGGGGGGTCGGGGGTAGCTGAAGCTTTCTTT. Amino acid sequence: CASQKGPGGSGVAEAFF. The full variable domain, rest sourced from reference TRBV28 and TRBJ1-1, is DVKVTQSSRYLVKRTGEKVFLECVQDMDHENMFWYRQDPGLGLRLIYFSYDVKMKEKGDIPEGYSVSREKKERFSLILESASTNQTSMYLCASQKGPGGSGVAEAFFGQGTRLTVV.

This clonotype showed up just a few times. The J gene is TRBJ2-1, the V gene TRBV12-3 or TRBV12-4, with 10 bases that match TRBD1. CDR3 length equals 15 residues. The V gene end was trimmed by 6 bases and the J gene end by 5 bases; junction bases not matched to a gene: 7. CDR3 sequence reads: CASRASGTGDNEQFF. The CDR3 coding sequence is TGTGCCAGCAGAGCCTCCGGGACAGGGGACAATGAGCAGTTCTTC.

The chain is built from TRBV7-9 and TRBJ1-1, with 7 bases aligning to TRBD1. This CDR3 spans 14 amino acids. Germline values: CDR1 SEHNR, CDR2 FQNEAQ (reference sequence). After removal of 5 bases from V and 5 bases from J, the junction contained 8 bases not matched to a gene. The chain's CDR3 is CASSQKTGVTEAFF. In DNA, the CDR3 is TGTGCCAGCAGCCAGAAAACAGGGGTTACTGAAGCTTTCTTT.

There are a few counts of this clonotype. The chain recombines TRBV11-2 with TRBJ1-1; D is unresolved. V gave up 1 base and J gave up 4 bases, with 10 bases separating them. From germline, CDR1 is SGHAT and CDR2 FQNNGV. The CDR3 extends over 14 amino acids. The CDR3, as DNA: TGTGCCAGCAGCTTAGTTAGGACTTCCACTGAAGCTTTCTTT. It translates to CASSLVRTSTEAFF.

This clonotype has a handful of counts. The V gene is TRBV21-1, the J gene TRBJ2-1; TRBD2 is the table's D call, not checked against the DNA. TRBV21-1 is recorded as a pseudogene. The CDR3 has 16 amino acids. The CDR3: CASSKLGSGRVGEQFF. CDR3 bases: TGTGCCAGCAGCAAATTAGGAAGCGGGAGGGTCGGTGAGCAGTTCTTC.

This sequence joins TRBV30 and TRBJ2-7; the D gene is possibly TRBD1 (5 bases). Deletions cut 0 bases from V and 5 bases from J, with 14 bases between. The germline gives CDR1 GTSNPN, CDR2 SVGIG (reference sequence). The CDR3 has 14 amino acids. In DNA, the CDR3 is TGTGCCTGGAGTGTCACCTTGGGGCTAGACGAGCAGTACTTC. This translates into CAWSVTLGLDEQYF. The whole variable domain, remainder taken from reference TRBV30 and TRBJ2-7, is SQTIHQWPATLVQPVGSPLSLECTVEGTSNPNLYWYRQAAGRGLQLLFYSVGIGQISSEVPQNLSASRPQDRQFILSSKKLLLSDSGFYLCAWSVTLGLDEQYFGPGTRLTVT.

This clonotype came up a few times. The rearrangement uses TRBV11-2 and TRBJ2-2; 7 nucleotides line up with TRBD1. The CDR3 has 15 residues. CDR1 is SGHAT, CDR2 FQNNGV, per germline. With 5 bases clipped from V and 1 base from J, the junction kept 4 bases outside the gene matches. The CDR3 is CASSRDRWNTGELFF. In nucleotides, the CDR3 is TGTGCCAGCAGCAGGGACAGATGGAACACCGGGGAGCTGTTTTTT.

This clonotype was seen at least ten times. V and J are TRBV7-9 and TRBJ2-4, with D uncertain. V lost 1 base and J lost 3, with 10 bases in between. The CDR3 contains 15 residues. Germline assignment: CDR1 SEHNR and CDR2 FQNEAQ (reference sequence). The CDR3 bases are TGTGCCAGCAGCTTAGGGGCGGACCTCAAAAACATTCAGTACTTC. Residues: CASSLGADLKNIQYF.

This clonotype was seen repeatedly, ten times or more. This chain joins TRBV3-1 and TRBJ2-6; D remains unclear. Germline lookup yields CDR1 LGHDT and CDR2 YNNKEL (reference sequence). CDR3 length: 15 amino acids. Trimming took off 4 bases at V and 4 bases at J, with 11 bases between the two ends. The CDR3 protein is CASSPGPPGANVLTF. CDR3 nucleotides: TGTGCCAGCAGCCCCGGCCCTCCCGGGGCCAACGTCCTGACTTTC.

This clonotype was picked up many times. V usage is TRBV29-1 and J usage is TRBJ1-1; a possible D gene is TRBD1 (5 bases). Germline V CDR1 and CDR2: SQVTM, ANQGSEA. This CDR3 spans 11 amino acids. CDR3 bases: TGCTCATGGGGGATAGCGGCTGAAGCTTTCTTT. This gives the protein CSWGIAAEAFF.

This clonotype was counted between two and nine times. CDR3 region: CASSIEGGSAYEQYF. In DNA, the CDR3 is TGTGCCAGTAGTATTGAAGGCGGGAGCGCCTACGAGCAGTACTTC. The chain couples TRBV19 to TRBJ2-7; 7 bases agree with TRBD2. Germline V CDR1 and CDR2: LNHDA, SQIVND (reference sequence). CDR3 size: 15 residues. V shed 3 bases and J 2 bases; nucleotides not matched to a gene: 7. Using reference TRBV19 and TRBJ2-7 for the parts outside the CDR3, the full variable domain is DGGITQSPKYLFRKEGQNVTLSCEQNLNHDAMYWYRQDPGQGLRLIYYSQIVNDFQKGDIAEGYSVSREKKESFPLTVTSAQKNPTAFYLCASSIEGGSAYEQYFGPGTRLTVT.

To note about this clonotype: It may be a read error: a sequence one base away is much more abundant. The chain links TRBV6-5 to TRBJ2-3, with D perhaps TRBD2 (5 bases). Trimming took 4 bases from V and 1 from J, leaving 9 bases between them. The V gene's germline CDR1 is MNHEY and CDR2 SVGAGI. The CDR3 covers 14 residues. CDR3 DNA: TGTGCCAGCAGTTGCGGGCGGGGCACAGATACGCAGTATTTT. Translated: CASSCGRGTDTQYF.

Worth noting for this clonotype: This sequence may be a read error, since a much larger clone differs from it by one base. The J gene is TRBJ2-3, the V gene TRBV19; the match to TRBD2 covers 8 bases. The CDR3 is made up of 15 amino acids. Trimming at V came to 3 bases and at J to 6 bases, leaving 8 bases not matched to a gene. Germline CDR1 and CDR2: LNHDA and SQIVND (reference sequence). CDR3 sequence (DNA): TGTGCCAGTAGTATCAGCGGGGGAGTGATCGATACGCAGTATTTT. Its protein is CASSISGGVIDTQYF.

This clonotype was observed a few times. V and J are TRBV29-1 and TRBJ2-1, with 10 bases lining up with TRBD2. Germline V gene lookup returns CDR1 SQVTM and CDR2 ANQGSEA. J was trimmed by 5 bases and V by 2 bases; bases with no gene match: 0. The CDR3 runs 13 residues. CDR3 DNA sequence: TGCAGCGTTGAACTAGCGGGGGACAATGAGCAGTTCTTC. Translating gives CSVELAGDNEQFF.

The table lists this clonotype with many counts. This chain connects TRBV7-9 to TRBJ1-1; D may be TRBD1 (5 bases). Trimming removed 4 bases at V and 7 bases at J, with 13 bases between. CDR1 is SEHNR, CDR2 FQNEAQ, per germline (reference sequence). CDR3 size: 13 residues. The CDR3 spells CASSSGHSSEAFF. As DNA, the CDR3 is TGTGCCAGCAGCTCCGGACATTCAAGTGAAGCTTTCTTT.

V usage is TRBV6-2 or TRBV6-3 and J usage is TRBJ1-1; 7 bases match TRBD1. This CDR3 contains 17 residues. Germline V gene data show CDR1 as MNHEY and CDR2 as SVGEGT. With 3 bases clipped from V and 0 bases from J, the junction kept 10 bases outside the gene matches. The CDR3 region is CASSYARGIVMNTEAFF. The CDR3 DNA is TGTGCCAGCAGTTATGCCAGGGGGATTGTCATGAACACTGAAGCTTTCTTT.

This clonotype was observed many times. V and J are TRBV28 and TRBJ1-1; no reliable D call. Trimming shortened V by 7 bases and J by 0 bases, and 21 bases separated the two germline ends. In germline, CDR1 is MDHEN, CDR2 SYDVKM. The CDR3 extends over 17 amino acids. The CDR3 DNA follows: TGTGCCAGCACTCCTGAGCAGTCCCTAGGGATGAACACTGAAGCTTTCTTT. Translation: CASTPEQSLGMNTEAFF.

J is TRBJ2-1 and V is TRBV7-9; D not certain. V lost 4 bases to trimming and J lost 10 bases, with 14 bases between them. The CDR3 has 13 amino acids. The germline V gene has CDR1 SEHNR and CDR2 FQNEAQ (reference sequence). CDR3 loop: CASSSGLILEQFF. For the CDR3, the DNA is TGTGCCAGCAGCTCCGGGCTGATCCTGGAGCAGTTCTTC.

In its sample, this clonotype was seen many times. The chain uses TRBV7-9 and TRBJ1-1; TRBD1 aligns across 8 bases. The CDR3 consists of 15 residues. Germline CDR1 is SEHNR and CDR2 is FQNEAQ (reference sequence). Trimming took 4 bases from V and 5 from J; bases not matched to a gene: 9. The DNA for the CDR3 is TGTGCCAGCAGCTCCAACCGGGACAGGACGACTGAAGCTTTCTTT. Its protein product is CASSSNRDRTTEAFF.

The sample holds many counts of this clonotype. The chain has TRBV5-1 and TRBJ2-5; D uncertain. Germline lookup yields CDR1 SGHRS and CDR2 YFSETQ. Deletions cut 3 bases from V and 3 bases from J, with 12 bases between. This CDR3 has 14 residues. The chain's CDR3 is CASSWGRMEETQYF. In DNA form, the CDR3 reads TGCGCCAGCAGCTGGGGTAGGATGGAAGAGACCCAGTACTTC.

The chain recombines TRBV7-7 with TRBJ2-3; 11 nucleotides align to TRBD2. The J segment lost 1 base and the V segment lost 5 bases, leaving 8 bases of the junction unmatched. This CDR3 spans 17 amino acids. Germline CDR1 SSHAT, CDR2 FNYEAQ (reference sequence). Written as DNA, the CDR3 is TGTGCCAGCAGCGACACTAGCGGGGGACCCGGCACAGATACGCAGTATTTT. This codes for CASSDTSGGPGTDTQYF.